These 27 T cell receptor beta chains originate from one sample sequenced in a study of T cells in Graves' hyperthyroidism and ophthalmopathy. What was amplified from RNA transcripts were TCR beta CDR3 regions. The study used the HTBI primer set for a first-round RT-PCR of the TCR CDR3. Using its own MiXCR run on the multiplex PCR reads, TCRdb lists one record per CDR3 protein. This table holds 540,000 or so distinct CDR3 sequences, 46% found once. Sequenced input: peripheral blood or thyroid tissue (not recorded which). The source of these receptors is an adult woman with Graves' disease, either hyperthyroidism or ophthalmopathy (not recorded which).

The chain uses TRBV20-1 and TRBJ1-4; D remains unclear. Germline assignment: CDR1 DFQATT and CDR2 SNEGSKA (reference sequence). The CDR3 has 12 residues. The V and J ends lost 4 bases and 1 base respectively, with 4 bases between them. The DNA of the CDR3 is TGCAGTGCTAAGGGAACTAATGAAAAACTGTTTTTT. It is translated as CSAKGTNEKLFF.

This rearrangement joins TRBV2 to TRBJ2-7; 7 bases agree with TRBD1. The CDR3 sequence is 15 residues long. Germline-derived CDR1 and CDR2 are SNHLY and FYNNEI. Trimming at V came to 6 bases and at J to 4 bases, leaving 12 bases not matched to a gene. The CDR3 coding sequence is TGTGCCAGCAGAGCCGTACAGGGGATGAGTTACGAGCAGTACTTC. It translates to CASRAVQGMSYEQYF.

This chain joins TRBV7-9 and TRBJ1-2; weak D call: TRBD1 (5 bases). This CDR3 has 13 amino acids. The V end was cut by 5 bases, the J end by 4 bases, with 11 bases between. CDR1 is SEHNR and CDR2 is FQNEAQ in the germline V gene (reference sequence). CDR3 sequence (DNA): TGTGCCAGCAGCATGGGACCCGTCTATGGCTACACCTTC. Translated, it gives CASSMGPVYGYTF.

In regard to this clonotype: Since no conserved phenylalanine or tryptophan closes the CDR3, a read error is the likely cause. No DNA is shown, since the ends of the CDR3 on it are uncertain; the CDR3 is the one TCRdb lists. The chain links TRBV7-2 to TRBJ1-4; the DNA was not used to check the table's D call, TRBD1. Germline V gene lookup returns CDR1 SGHTA and CDR2 FQGNSA. 13 amino acids form the CDR3, both terminal residues included. The CDR3 is CASSLTVNEKLLL.

This clonotype was found a few times. The CDR3 DNA is TGTGCCAGCACCCTTGACGGATTGAACACTGAAGCTTTCTTT. It translates to CASTLDGLNTEAFF. This chain links TRBV6-2 or TRBV6-3 with TRBJ1-1, with D unresolved. The CDR3 sequence is 14 residues long. Trimming stripped 7 bases from V and 0 bases from J, with 12 bases between. Per the germline V gene, CDR1 is MNHEY and CDR2 is SVGEGT.

This clonotype was detected a few times. The rearrangement joins TRBV7-9 to TRBJ2-7; D is perhaps TRBD2 (5 bases). The CDR3 runs 15 residues. V lost 4 bases and J 6 bases, leaving 19 bases between the germline ends. The germline V gene encodes CDR1 SEHNR and CDR2 FQNEAQ (reference sequence). The CDR3 DNA reads TGTGCCAGCAGCTCCCAACCCGGGCTACGGGGCGAGCAGTACTTC. Amino acid sequence: CASSSQPGLRGEQYF.

The CDR3 region has the DNA TGTGCCAGCAGCCGGAGGGGGGAGAATGAAAAACTGTTTTTT. Translation gives CASSRRGENEKLFF. V is TRBV7-2 and J is TRBJ1-4; D might be TRBD1 (6 bases). V was clipped by 5 bases and J by 5 bases, with 12 bases between them. Germline loops: CDR1 SGHTA, CDR2 FQGNSA. The CDR3 loop spans 14 amino acids.

The rearrangement uses TRBV14 and TRBJ1-4; 8 nucleotides match TRBD1. There are 16 residues in the CDR3. V dropped 4 bases and J dropped 6; count of bases not matched to a gene: 10. Germline V gene data show CDR1 as SGHDN and CDR2 as FVKESK. In DNA, the CDR3 is TGTGCCAGCAGCCCTGACTGGGGGACAGGAGATGAAAAACTGTTTTTT. This gives the protein CASSPDWGTGDEKLFF.

This clonotype showed up many times. The rearrangement joins TRBV28 to TRBJ1-5; perhaps TRBD1 as D (5 bases). With 5 bases removed from V and 11 bases from J, the gap between germline ends came to 10 bases. Germline CDR1 is MDHEN and CDR2 is SYDVKM. This CDR3 region has 11 residues. CDR3 bases: TGTGCCAGCAGTCGGACACTGGCCCAGCATTTT. The encoded protein is CASSRTLAQHF.

This chain connects TRBV29-1 to TRBJ1-2; the match to TRBD1 covers 7 bases. This CDR3 comprises 13 residues. Per germline, CDR1 SQVTM and CDR2 ANQGSEA. Germline trimming cut 7 bases from V and 4 bases from J; bases unmatched to any gene: 9. The CDR3, as DNA: TGCAGCGCTGTCCACAGGGGTTCCTATGGCTACACCTTC. Translation gives CSAVHRGSYGYTF.

Note on this clonotype: Given a much more abundant clone one base away, this may be a read error. J is TRBJ2-7 and V is TRBV7-2, with 7 positions matching TRBD2. The CDR3 has 16 amino acids. CDR1 is SGHTA, CDR2 FQGNSA, per germline. Here the CDR3 reads CASGLWGGPSSYEQYF. The CDR3 DNA is TGTGCCAGCGGCTTATGGGGGGGTCCTAGCTCCTACGAGCAGTACTTC. Combining the CDR3 with reference TRBV7-2 and TRBJ2-7 gives the whole variable domain GAGVSQSPSNKVTEKGKDVELRCDPISGHTALYWYRQSLGQGLEFLIYFQGNSAPDKSGLPSDRFSAERTGGSVSTLTIQRTQQEDSAVYLCASGLWGGPSSYEQYFGPGTRLTVT.

This clonotype was seen repeatedly, ten times or more. This chain joins TRBV11-2 and TRBJ1-6; possible D gene TRBD1, 5 bases. The CDR3 contains 14 residues. Deletions cut 5 bases from V and 7 bases from J, with 12 bases between. Germline assignment: CDR1 SGHAT and CDR2 FQNNGV. The CDR3 sequence is CASSPGRENSPLHF. The CDR3 DNA reads TGTGCCAGCAGCCCGGGACGGGAGAATTCACCCCTCCACTTT. The full variable domain, completed using reference TRBV11-2 and TRBJ1-6, is EAGVAQSPRYKIIEKRQSVAFWCNPISGHATLYWYQQILGQGPKLLIQFQNNGVVDDSQLPKDRFSAERLKGVDSTLKIQPAKLEDSAVYLCASSPGRENSPLHFGNGTRLTVT.

The genes are TRBV29-1 and TRBJ2-5, with 9 bases matching TRBD1. This CDR3 has 17 residues. The germline V gene encodes CDR1 SQVTM and CDR2 ANQGSEA. Germline trimming cut 4 bases from V and 5 bases from J; bases unmatched to any gene: 17. CDR3 sequence: CSVGPYRDRVGEETQYF. In DNA form, the CDR3 reads TGCAGCGTTGGTCCGTACCGGGACAGGGTGGGAGAGGAGACCCAGTACTTC.

This clonotype was counted a single time. The chain is built from TRBV10-2 and TRBJ2-2, with D perhaps matching TRBD2 (6 bases). The V gene lost 4 bases and the J gene lost 0 bases, with 9 bases spanning the gap. Looked up from germline, CDR1 is WSHSY and CDR2 is SAAADI. CDR3 size: 15 residues. CDR3 nucleotide sequence: TGCGCCAGCAGTGGTAGCGGCTCGAACACCGGGGAGCTGTTTTTT. This codes for CASSGSGSNTGELFF.

This clonotype has a count of ten or more. The rearrangement joins TRBV3-1 to TRBJ1-1; D unclear. The CDR3 length is 13 residues. V shed 0 bases and J shed 10 bases, with 12 bases lying between them. CDR1 is LGHDT, CDR2 YNNKEL, per germline (reference sequence). CDR3 in amino acids: CASSQDGRRGAFF. The CDR3, as DNA: TGTGCCAGCAGCCAAGATGGACGGCGTGGAGCTTTCTTT.

Worth noting for this clonotype: A much larger clone is a single base away; this may be a read error. The chain links TRBV27 to TRBJ1-1, with D perhaps matching TRBD1 (5 bases). This CDR3 is built from 14 residues. Germline V gene sequence: CDR1 MNHEY, CDR2 SMNVEV (reference sequence). The CDR3 spells CASSLYGTNTEALF. The CDR3 nucleotides are TGTGCCAGCAGTTTATACGGGACGAACACTGAAGCTCTCTTT.

This clonotype has ten or more counts. V gene TRBV4-2 combines with J gene TRBJ1-4, with D tentatively TRBD1 (6 bases). CDR1 is LGHNA, CDR2 YNFKEQ, per germline. Trimming left V 0 bases short and J 7 bases short, with 15 bases between. The CDR3 extends over 16 amino acids. CDR3 region: CASSQDWGARAEKLFF. The DNA of the CDR3 is TGTGCCAGCAGCCAAGATTGGGGGGCGCGGGCTGAAAAACTGTTTTTT.

At least ten counts were recorded for this clonotype. The chain has TRBV4-1 and TRBJ2-6, with D unresolved. CDR3 length: 16 amino acids. The V gene's germline CDR1 is MGHRA and CDR2 YSYEKL. Trimming removed 5 bases from V and 2 bases from J, with 13 bases in between. The CDR3 sequence is CASSSRLAPGANVLTF. The CDR3 DNA reads TGCGCCAGCAGCTCCCGGTTGGCCCCTGGGGCCAACGTCCTGACTTTC.

CDR3 region: CSVEDRSGYTF. As DNA, the CDR3 is TGCAGCGTTGAAGATAGATCTGGCTACACCTTC. This rearrangement joins TRBV29-1 to TRBJ1-2; the D is unclear. Per germline, CDR1 SQVTM and CDR2 ANQGSEA. The CDR3 runs 11 residues. V lost 0 bases to trimming and J lost 7 bases, with 6 bases between them.

This rearrangement joins TRBV29-1 to TRBJ2-5, with TRBD1 matching over 12 bases. Trimming removed 0 bases from V and 5 bases from J; junction bases left unmatched: 1. The CDR3 spans 14 residues. The germline V gene encodes CDR1 SQVTM and CDR2 ANQGSEA. CDR3 sequence reads: CSVEEGQGAETQYF. The CDR3 coding sequence is TGCAGCGTTGAAGAGGGACAGGGGGCCGAGACCCAGTACTTC.

The CDR3, as DNA: TGTGCCAGTAGTATAAGACGATCCCTCGAAGCTTTCTTT. It is translated as CASSIRRSLEAFF. The V and J genes are TRBV19 and TRBJ1-1, with unresolved D. This CDR3 has 13 residues. V was pared by 2 bases and J by 8 bases, with 12 bases between. Germline CDR1 reads LNHDA; CDR2 reads SQIVND (reference sequence).

CDR3 DNA sequence: TGCAGCCCCCCGGGACGGGATAATTCACCCCTCCACTTT. Translating gives CSPPGRDNSPLHF. The J gene is TRBJ1-6, the V gene TRBV29-1, with a tentative D call TRBD1 (5 bases). The CDR3 is made up of 13 amino acids. Germline CDR1 and CDR2: SQVTM and ANQGSEA. V lost 8 bases and J lost 5, with 13 bases in between.

The genes are TRBV29-1 and TRBJ1-2; D is unresolved. V dropped 8 bases and J dropped 5 bases, with 9 bases sitting between them. This CDR3 region has 10 residues. The germline CDR1 and CDR2 sequences are SQVTM and ANQGSEA. The CDR3 sequence is CSLVGYGYTF. The CDR3 nucleotides are TGCAGCTTGGTCGGGTATGGCTACACCTTC. The variable domain in full, completed from reference TRBV29-1 and TRBJ1-2, reads SAVISQKPSRDICQRGTSLTIQCQVDSQVTMMFWYRQQPGQSLTLIATANQGSEATYESGFVIDKFPISRPNLTFSTLTVSNMSPEDSSIYLCSLVGYGYTFGSGTRLTVV.

This clonotype was seen repeatedly, ten times or more. CDR3 sequence (DNA): TGTGCCAGCAGCTTGGGCCTCTACTCTGGAAACACCATATATTTT. Its protein product is CASSLGLYSGNTIYF. This chain joins TRBV5-6 and TRBJ1-3; D is ambiguous. This CDR3 is 15 amino acids long. Looked up from germline, CDR1 is SGHDT and CDR2 is YYEEEE. The V end was cut by 0 bases, the J end by 0 bases, with 7 bases between.

This clonotype was seen many times. This sequence joins TRBV5-1 and TRBJ2-5; 8 positions agree with TRBD2. The CDR3 consists of 11 residues. Germline V gives CDR1 SGHRS, CDR2 YFSETQ. The V segment lost 4 bases and the J segment 8 bases; nucleotides outside the gene matches: 1. The DNA for the CDR3 is TGCGCCAGCAGCCGGGAGGGAACCCAGTACTTC. It translates to CASSREGTQYF.

The sample holds many counts of this clonotype. V usage is TRBV6-1 and J usage is TRBJ2-5; D gene unclear. The CDR3 loop spans 10 amino acids. The V end lost 8 bases, the J end lost 9 bases, and 10 bases lay between the germline ends. Germline V gives CDR1 MNHNS, CDR2 SASEGT. CDR3 protein: CASYLGAQYF. The CDR3 nucleotides are TGTGCCAGCTACCTTGGGGCCCAGTACTTC.

V gene TRBV11-2 combines with J gene TRBJ2-7; TRBD2 agrees at 7 bases. The CDR3 has 15 amino acids. The junction had 8 bases not matched to a gene; V was cut back by 4 bases and J by 2 bases. Germline lookup yields CDR1 SGHAT and CDR2 FQNNGV. CDR3 loop: CASSSARDYPYEQYF. The CDR3 DNA follows: TGTGCCAGCAGCTCCGCCCGGGACTACCCCTACGAGCAGTACTTC.